Following are 2 T cell receptor beta chains from one sample sequenced in a study of blood T cells in healthy people across ages. The use of a sample-barcoded 5' primer and a J-beta primer mix characterized a second PCR of about 7 to 12 cycles. TCRdb processed the 5' RACE reads anew with MiXCR; each CDR3 protein has one entry. Of roughly 500,000 distinct CDR3 sequences in the sample, about 24% were seen once. This sample also appeared in a second study, on T cells of mothers and their children.

Sequenced input: blood. These receptors originate from a boy aged 5-17 years in good health.

As regards this clonotype: One end of the junction is discordant with germline, which a read error may explain. The rearrangement joins TRBV3-1 to TRBJ2-3, with D uncertain. The CDR3 totals 18 residues. Looked up from germline, CDR1 is LGHDT and CDR2 is YNNKEL (reference sequence). The CDR3 DNA reads TGTGCCAGCAGCCAAGATGCCCTAGACCTCTTAAAGGTAGATGCGCAGTATTTT. It encodes CASSQDALDLLKVDAQYF.

The V and J genes are TRBV29-1 and TRBJ2-3; D call uncertain. The CDR3 runs 15 residues. V shed 0 bases and J shed 5 bases, with 15 bases lying between them. Germline CDR1 reads SQVTM; CDR2 reads ANQGSEA. The chain's CDR3 is CSVEDGLLLGDTQYF. CDR3 in DNA: TGCAGCGTTGAAGATGGCTTACTTCTGGGAGATACGCAGTATTTT.